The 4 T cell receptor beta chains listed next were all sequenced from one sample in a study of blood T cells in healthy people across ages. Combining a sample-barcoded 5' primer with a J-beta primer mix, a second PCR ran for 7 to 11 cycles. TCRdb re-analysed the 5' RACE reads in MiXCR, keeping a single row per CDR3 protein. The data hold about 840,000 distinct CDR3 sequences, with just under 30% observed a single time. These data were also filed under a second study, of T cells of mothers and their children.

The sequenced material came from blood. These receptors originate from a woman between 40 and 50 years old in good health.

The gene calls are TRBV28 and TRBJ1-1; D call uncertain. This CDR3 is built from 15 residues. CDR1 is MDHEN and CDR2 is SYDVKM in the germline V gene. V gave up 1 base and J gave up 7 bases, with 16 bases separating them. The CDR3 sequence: CASSLSGSLGDEAFF. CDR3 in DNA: TGTGCCAGCAGTTTATCCGGGAGTCTCGGGGATGAAGCTTTCTTT.

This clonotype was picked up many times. DNA of the CDR3: TGTGCCAGCAGCTTAGATGGGACAGGGTTCTACGAGCAGTACTTC. Translating gives CASSLDGTGFYEQYF. This chain uses TRBV7-2 with TRBJ2-7; 9 bases map to TRBD1. The trim removed 1 base at V and 3 bases at J, leaving 4 bases unmatched. Looked up from germline, CDR1 is SGHTA and CDR2 is FQGNSA. This CDR3 spans 15 amino acids.

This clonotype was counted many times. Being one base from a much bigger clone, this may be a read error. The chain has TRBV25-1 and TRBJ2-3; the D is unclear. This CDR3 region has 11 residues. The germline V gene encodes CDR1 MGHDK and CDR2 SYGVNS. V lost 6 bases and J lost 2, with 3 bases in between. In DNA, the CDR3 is TGTGCCAGCAGGTACACAGATACGCAGTATTTT. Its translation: CASRYTDTQYF.

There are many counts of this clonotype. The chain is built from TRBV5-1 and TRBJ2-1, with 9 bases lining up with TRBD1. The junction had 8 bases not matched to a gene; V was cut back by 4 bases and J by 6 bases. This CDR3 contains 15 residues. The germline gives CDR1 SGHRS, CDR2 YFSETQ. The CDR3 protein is CASSPPGQGLNEQFF. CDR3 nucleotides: TGCGCCAGCAGCCCCCCGGGACAGGGACTCAATGAGCAGTTCTTC.